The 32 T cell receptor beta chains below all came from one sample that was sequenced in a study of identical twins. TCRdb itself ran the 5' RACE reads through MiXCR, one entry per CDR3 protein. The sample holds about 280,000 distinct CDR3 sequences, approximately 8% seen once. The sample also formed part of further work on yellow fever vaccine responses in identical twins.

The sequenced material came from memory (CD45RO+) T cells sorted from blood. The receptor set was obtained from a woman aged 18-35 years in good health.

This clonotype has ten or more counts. The CDR3 DNA reads TGTGCCAGCAGCTTCTCGGCGGATAGCAATCAGCCCCAGCATTTT. Translation: CASSFSADSNQPQHF. The V call is TRBV5-5, the J call TRBJ1-5; D is unclear. This CDR3 region has 15 residues. Trimming took off 2 bases at V and 0 bases at J, with 9 bases between the two ends. From germline, CDR1 is SGHKS and CDR2 YYEKEE (reference sequence).

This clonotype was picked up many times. CDR3 in amino acids: CSARTQDGNTIYF. The CDR3 nucleotides are TGCAGTGCTAGAACGCAGGATGGAAACACCATATATTTT. The chain links TRBV20-1 to TRBJ1-3; D uncertain. There are 13 residues in the CDR3. Looked up from germline, CDR1 is DFQATT and CDR2 is SNEGSKA (reference sequence). Trimming stripped 2 bases from V and 3 bases from J, with 8 bases between.

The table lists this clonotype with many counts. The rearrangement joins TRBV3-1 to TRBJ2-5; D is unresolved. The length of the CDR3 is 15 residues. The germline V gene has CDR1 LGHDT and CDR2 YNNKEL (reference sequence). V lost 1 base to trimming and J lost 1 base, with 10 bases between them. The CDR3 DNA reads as TGTGCCAGCAGCCAAGGGGCTGGTTCCCAAGAGACCCAGTACTTC. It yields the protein CASSQGAGSQETQYF.

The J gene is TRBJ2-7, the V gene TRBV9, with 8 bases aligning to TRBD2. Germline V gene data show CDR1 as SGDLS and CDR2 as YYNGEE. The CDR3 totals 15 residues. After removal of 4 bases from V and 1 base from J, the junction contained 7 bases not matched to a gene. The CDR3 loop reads CASSPDPSGSYEQYF. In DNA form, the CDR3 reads TGTGCCAGCAGCCCTGACCCTAGCGGGTCCTACGAGCAGTACTTC.

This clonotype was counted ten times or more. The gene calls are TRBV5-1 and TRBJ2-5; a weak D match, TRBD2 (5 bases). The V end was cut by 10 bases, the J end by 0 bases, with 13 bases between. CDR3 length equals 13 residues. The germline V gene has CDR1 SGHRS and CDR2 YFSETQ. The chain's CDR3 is CAGLWTDQETQYF. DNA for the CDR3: TGCGCCGGACTCTGGACGGACCAAGAGACCCAGTACTTC.

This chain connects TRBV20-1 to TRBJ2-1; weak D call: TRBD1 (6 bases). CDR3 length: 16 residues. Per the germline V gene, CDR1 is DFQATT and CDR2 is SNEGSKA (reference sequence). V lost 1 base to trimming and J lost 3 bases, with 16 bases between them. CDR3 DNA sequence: TGCAGTGCTAGAGGGCAGGGGATGGTGGGCTACAATGAGCAGTTCTTC. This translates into CSARGQGMVGYNEQFF.

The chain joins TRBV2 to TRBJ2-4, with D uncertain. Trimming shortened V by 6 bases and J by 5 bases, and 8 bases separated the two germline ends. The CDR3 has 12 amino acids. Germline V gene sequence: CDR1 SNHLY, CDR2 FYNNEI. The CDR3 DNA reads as TGTGCCAGCAGGCTTGGGGAAAACATTCAGTACTTC. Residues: CASRLGENIQYF.

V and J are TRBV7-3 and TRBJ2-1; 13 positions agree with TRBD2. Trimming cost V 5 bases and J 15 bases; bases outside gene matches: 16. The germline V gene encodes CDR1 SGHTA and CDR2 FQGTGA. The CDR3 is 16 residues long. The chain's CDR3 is CASSPFSPGTSGNPFF. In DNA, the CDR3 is TGTGCCAGCAGCCCGTTTAGTCCCGGGACTAGCGGGAATCCGTTCTTC. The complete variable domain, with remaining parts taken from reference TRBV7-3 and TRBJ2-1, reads GAGVSQTPSNKVTEKGKYVELRCDPISGHTALYWYRQSLGQGPEFLIYFQGTGAADDSGLPNDRFFAVRPEGSVSTLKIQRTERGDSAVYLCASSPFSPGTSGNPFFGPGTRLTVL.

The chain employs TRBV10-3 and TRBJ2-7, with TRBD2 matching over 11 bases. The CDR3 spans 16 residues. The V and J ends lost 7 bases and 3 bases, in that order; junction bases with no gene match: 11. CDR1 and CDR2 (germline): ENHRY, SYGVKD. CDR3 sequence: CAIKNTGTSGHYEQYF. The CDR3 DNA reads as TGTGCCATCAAAAACACCGGGACTAGCGGACACTACGAGCAGTACTTC.

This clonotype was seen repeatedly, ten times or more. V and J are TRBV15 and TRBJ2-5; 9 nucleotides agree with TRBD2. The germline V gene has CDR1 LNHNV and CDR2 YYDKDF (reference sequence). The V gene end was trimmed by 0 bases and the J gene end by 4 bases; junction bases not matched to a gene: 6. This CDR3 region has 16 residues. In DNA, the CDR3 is TGTGCCACCAGCAGAGATCTTGGAGCGGGAGGAGAGACCCAGTACTTC. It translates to CATSRDLGAGGETQYF.

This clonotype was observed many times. The CDR3 protein is CASINRGANTGELFF. The CDR3 DNA reads TGTGCCAGCATAAACAGGGGCGCGAACACCGGGGAGCTGTTTTTT. V usage is TRBV3-1 and J usage is TRBJ2-2; 7 positions match TRBD1. Germline lookup yields CDR1 LGHDT and CDR2 YNNKEL (reference sequence). J lost 0 bases, V lost 7 bases, and 5 bases had no gene match. The CDR3 runs to 15 residues.

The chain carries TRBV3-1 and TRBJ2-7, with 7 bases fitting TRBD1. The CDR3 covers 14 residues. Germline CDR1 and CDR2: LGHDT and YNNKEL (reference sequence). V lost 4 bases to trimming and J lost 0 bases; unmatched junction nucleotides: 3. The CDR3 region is CASSPRGYSYEQYV. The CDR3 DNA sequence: TGTGCCAGCAGCCCCAGGGGGTACTCCTACGAGCAGTACGTC.

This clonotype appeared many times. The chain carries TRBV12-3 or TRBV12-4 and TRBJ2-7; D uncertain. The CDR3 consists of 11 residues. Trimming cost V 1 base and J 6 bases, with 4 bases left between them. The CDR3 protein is CASSLGIEQYV. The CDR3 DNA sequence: TGTGCCAGCAGTTTAGGGATCGAGCAGTACGTC.

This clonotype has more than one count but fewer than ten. CDR3 protein: CASSPQAGEETQYF. The CDR3 bases are TGTGCCAGCTCACCTCAAGCGGGAGAAGAGACCCAGTACTTC. V and J are TRBV18 and TRBJ2-5; 8 bases fit TRBD2. The length of the CDR3 is 14 residues. The germline V gene has CDR1 KGHSH and CDR2 LQKENI. After removal of 3 bases from V and 3 bases from J, the junction contained 3 bases not matched to a gene.

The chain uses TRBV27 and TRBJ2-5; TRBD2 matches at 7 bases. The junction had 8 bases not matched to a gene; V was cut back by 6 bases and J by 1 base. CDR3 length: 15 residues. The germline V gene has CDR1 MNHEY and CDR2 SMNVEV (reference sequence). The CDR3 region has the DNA TGTGCCAGCAGACCGCGACTAGCCCCCCAAGAGACCCAGTACTTC. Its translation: CASRPRLAPQETQYF.

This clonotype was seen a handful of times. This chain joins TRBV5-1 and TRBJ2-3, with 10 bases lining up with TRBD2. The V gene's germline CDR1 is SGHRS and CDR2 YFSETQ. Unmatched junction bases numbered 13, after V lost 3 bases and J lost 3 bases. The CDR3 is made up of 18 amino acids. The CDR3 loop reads CASSWRGASGGVTDTQYF. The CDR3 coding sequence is TGCGCCAGCAGCTGGAGGGGGGCTAGCGGGGGAGTAACAGATACGCAGTATTTT.

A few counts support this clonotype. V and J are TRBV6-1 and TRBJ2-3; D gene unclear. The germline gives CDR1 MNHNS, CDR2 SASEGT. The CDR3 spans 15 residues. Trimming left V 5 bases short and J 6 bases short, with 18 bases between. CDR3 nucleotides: TGTGCCAGCAGTAATAGCAAAGGACCACCGGATACGCAGTATTTT. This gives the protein CASSNSKGPPDTQYF.

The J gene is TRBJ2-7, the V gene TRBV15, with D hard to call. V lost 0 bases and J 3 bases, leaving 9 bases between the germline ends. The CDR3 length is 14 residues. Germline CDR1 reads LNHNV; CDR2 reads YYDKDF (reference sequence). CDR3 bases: TGTGCCACCAGCAGAGAGGGGTTGGGCTACGAGCAGTACTTC. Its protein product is CATSREGLGYEQYF.

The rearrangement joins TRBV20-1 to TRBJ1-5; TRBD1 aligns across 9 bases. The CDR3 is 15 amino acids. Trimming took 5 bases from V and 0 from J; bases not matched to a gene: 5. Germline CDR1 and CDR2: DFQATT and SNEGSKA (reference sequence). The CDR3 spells CSASTGGSSNQPQHF. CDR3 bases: TGCAGTGCTTCCACAGGGGGCAGTAGCAATCAGCCCCAGCATTTT.

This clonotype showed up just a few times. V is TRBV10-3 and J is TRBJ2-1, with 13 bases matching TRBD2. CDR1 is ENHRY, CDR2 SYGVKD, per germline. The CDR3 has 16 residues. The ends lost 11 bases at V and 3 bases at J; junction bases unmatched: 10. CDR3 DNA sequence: TGTGCCTCACGGCCCGGGACTAGCGGGGACTACAATGAGCAGTTCTTC. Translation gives CASRPGTSGDYNEQFF.

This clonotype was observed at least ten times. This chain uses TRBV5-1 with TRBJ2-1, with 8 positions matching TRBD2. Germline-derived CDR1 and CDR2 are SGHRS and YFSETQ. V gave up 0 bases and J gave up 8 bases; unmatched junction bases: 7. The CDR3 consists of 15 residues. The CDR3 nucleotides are TGCGCCAGCAGCTTGGACGGGACTAGGGTGGATGAGCAGTTCTTC. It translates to CASSLDGTRVDEQFF.

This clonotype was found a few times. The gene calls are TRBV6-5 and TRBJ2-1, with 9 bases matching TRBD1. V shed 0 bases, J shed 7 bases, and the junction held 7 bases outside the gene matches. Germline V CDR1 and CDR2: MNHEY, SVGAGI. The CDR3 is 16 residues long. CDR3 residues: CASSYSRTGVKNEQFF. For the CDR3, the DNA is TGTGCCAGCAGTTACTCACGGACAGGGGTTAAGAATGAGCAGTTCTTC.

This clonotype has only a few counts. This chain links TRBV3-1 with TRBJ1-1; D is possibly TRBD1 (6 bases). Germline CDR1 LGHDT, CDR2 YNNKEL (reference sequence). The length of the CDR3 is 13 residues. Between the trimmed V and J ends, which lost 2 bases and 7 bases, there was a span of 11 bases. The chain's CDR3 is CASSQITGSEAFF. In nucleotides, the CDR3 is TGTGCCAGCAGCCAAATAACAGGGAGTGAAGCTTTCTTT.

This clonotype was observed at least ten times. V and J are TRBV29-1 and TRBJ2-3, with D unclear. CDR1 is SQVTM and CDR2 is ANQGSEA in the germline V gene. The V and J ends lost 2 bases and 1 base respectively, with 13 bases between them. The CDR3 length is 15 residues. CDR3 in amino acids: CSVEKPSWGTDTQYF. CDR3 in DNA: TGCAGCGTTGAAAAGCCTTCATGGGGCACAGATACGCAGTATTTT.

CDR3 residues: CASSPERRAQPQHF. The CDR3 DNA is TGTGCCAGCTCACCTGAGAGGAGAGCTCAGCCCCAGCATTTT. The genes are TRBV18 and TRBJ1-5; D ambiguous. From germline, CDR1 is KGHSH and CDR2 LQKENI. The V end lost 3 bases, the J end lost 6 bases, and 12 bases lay between the germline ends. The CDR3 has 14 amino acids. The variable domain in full, completed from reference TRBV18 and TRBJ1-5, reads NAGVMQNPRHLVRRRGQEARLRCSPMKGHSHVYWYRQLPEEGLKFMVYLQKENIIDESGMPKERFSAEFPKEGPSILRIQQVVRGDSAAYFCASSPERRAQPQHFGDGTRLSIL.

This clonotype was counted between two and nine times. The CDR3 protein is CSASSFAAETQYF. The CDR3 coding sequence is TGCAGTGCTAGTTCGTTCGCCGCAGAGACCCAGTACTTC. The chain is built from TRBV20-1 and TRBJ2-5; no clear D gene. Germline assignment: CDR1 DFQATT and CDR2 SNEGSKA (reference sequence). This CDR3 is built from 13 residues. V was clipped by 3 bases and J by 4 bases, with 12 bases between them.

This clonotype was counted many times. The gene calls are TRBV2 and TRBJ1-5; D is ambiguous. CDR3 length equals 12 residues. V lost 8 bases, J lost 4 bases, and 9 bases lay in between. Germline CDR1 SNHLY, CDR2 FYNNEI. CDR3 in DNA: TGTGCCAGCCAAAAGGCAAATCAGCCCCAGCATTTT. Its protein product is CASQKANQPQHF.

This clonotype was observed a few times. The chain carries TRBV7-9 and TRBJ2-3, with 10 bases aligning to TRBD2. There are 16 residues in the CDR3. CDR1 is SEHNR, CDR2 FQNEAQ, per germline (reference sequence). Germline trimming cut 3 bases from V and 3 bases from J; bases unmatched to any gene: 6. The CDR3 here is CASSFPSGGTTDTQYF. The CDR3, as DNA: TGTGCCAGCAGCTTCCCTAGCGGGGGTACGACAGATACGCAGTATTTT.

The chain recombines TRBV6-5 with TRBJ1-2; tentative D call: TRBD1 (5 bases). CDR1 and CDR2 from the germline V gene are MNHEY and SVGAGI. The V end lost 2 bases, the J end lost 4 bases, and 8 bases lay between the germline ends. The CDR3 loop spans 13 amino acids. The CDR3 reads CASSYAGLYGYTF. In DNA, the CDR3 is TGTGCCAGCAGTTACGCAGGGCTCTATGGCTACACCTTC.

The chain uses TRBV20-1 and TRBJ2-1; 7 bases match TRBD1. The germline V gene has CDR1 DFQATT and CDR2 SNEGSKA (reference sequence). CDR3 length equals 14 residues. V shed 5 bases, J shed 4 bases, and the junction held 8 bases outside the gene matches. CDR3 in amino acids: CSAADRLRYNEQFF. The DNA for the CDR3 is TGCAGTGCTGCGGACAGGCTCCGGTACAATGAGCAGTTCTTC.

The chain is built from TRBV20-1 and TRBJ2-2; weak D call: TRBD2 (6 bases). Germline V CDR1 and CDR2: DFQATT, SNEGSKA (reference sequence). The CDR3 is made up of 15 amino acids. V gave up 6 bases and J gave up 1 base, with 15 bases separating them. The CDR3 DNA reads TGCAGTGCAACAACTAGCCACTGGAACACCGGGGAGCTGTTTTTT. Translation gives CSATTSHWNTGELFF.

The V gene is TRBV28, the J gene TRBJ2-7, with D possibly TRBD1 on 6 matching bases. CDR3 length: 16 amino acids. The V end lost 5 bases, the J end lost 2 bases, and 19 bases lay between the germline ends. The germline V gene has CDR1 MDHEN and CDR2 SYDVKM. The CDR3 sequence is CASSIGQQGGTYEQYF. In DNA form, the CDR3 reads TGTGCCAGCAGTATAGGGCAACAGGGTGGAACCTACGAGCAGTACTTC.